The rows below give T cell receptor beta chains drawn from one sample of a study of immune reconstitution after stem cell transplant in scleroderma. TCRdb passed the RT-PCR reads through MiXCR, listing each CDR3 protein once. The top ten hold over 9% of the sample, which has about 5,600 distinct CDR3 sequences, around 8% seen once. The sample was acquired before or after autologous hematopoietic stem cell transplantation (not recorded which). These receptors were taken from a male donor with systemic sclerosis. CDR3s include the opening cysteine and the closing phenylalanine or tryptophan. A D gene is named only where the DNA matches it firmly. Size values are once, few and many counts, or a class for expanded clones, and some rows have none.

clone_size d_call j_call v_call cdr3_aa cdr3_nt
few NA TRBJ2-7 TRBV10-3 CAISESKGLSSYEQYF TGTGCCATCAGTGAGTCAAAAGGCTTGAGCTCCTACGAGCAGTACTTC
few NA TRBJ2-5 TRBV5-1 CASSSGGETQYF TGCGCCAGCAGCTCAGGGGGGGAGACCCAGTACTTC
medium-sized TRBD2 TRBJ2-3 TRBV7-8 CASSSLAGGLRDTQYF TGTGCCAGCAGCTCCCTAGCGGGGGGGCTTAGAGATACGCAGTATTTT
few NA TRBJ2-1 TRBV9 CASSLNRASVNNEQFF TGTGCCAGCAGCTTAAACCGGGCCTCTGTCAACAATGAGCAGTTCTTC
NA NA TRBJ2-4 TRBV30 CAWTKGIAKNIQYF TGTGCCTGGACAAAGGGGATAGCCAAAAACATTCAGTACTTC
NA NA TRBJ2-1 TRBV25-1 CASSNEFTYNEQFF TGTGCCAGCAGCAATGAGTTTACCTACAATGAGCAGTTCTTC
medium-sized TRBD2 TRBJ2-7 TRBV7-8 CASALVRELIYEQYF TGTGCCAGCGCTCTTGTGCGGGAGTTAATTTACGAGCAGTACTTC
medium-sized NA TRBJ2-3 TRBV7-6 CASSSDVVMGITDTQYF TGTGCCAGCAGCTCCGATGTCGTGATGGGGATAACAGATACGCAGTATTTT
medium-sized TRBD2 TRBJ2-7 TRBV3-1 CASSPQSGARYEQYF TGTGCCAGCAGCCCCCAGAGCGGGGCTCGGTACGAGCAGTACTTC
NA NA TRBJ1-5 TRBV27 CASRIWGDGNQPQHF TGTGCCAGCAGAATTTGGGGCGACGGCAATCAGCCCCAGCATTTT
medium-sized TRBD1 TRBJ1-2 TRBV10-3 CAISETPQRTGDYGYTF TGTGCCATCAGTGAAACTCCGCAACGGACAGGCGACTATGGCTACACCTTC
once NA TRBJ2-3 TRBV12-3/TRBV12-4 CASTGEDTQYF TGTGCCAGCACCGGGGAAGATACGCAGTATTTT
medium-sized TRBD2 TRBJ2-3 TRBV28 CASSLLAGEVDTQYF TGTGCCAGCAGTTTGCTAGCGGGAGAGGTAGATACGCAGTATTTT
medium-sized NA TRBJ1-4 TRBV20-1 CSAERGMEKLFF TGCAGTGCTGAGCGAGGGATGGAAAAACTGTTTTTT
medium-sized TRBD2 TRBJ2-5 TRBV4-3 CASSQEKIAGVGLETQYF TGCGCCAGCAGCCAAGAAAAGATAGCGGGAGTAGGGTTGGAGACCCAGTACTTC
few NA TRBJ1-3 TRBV10-3 CAINPGVSSGNTIYF TGTGCCATCAATCCCGGGGTCAGCTCTGGAAACACCATATATTTT
medium-sized NA TRBJ1-4 TRBV27 CASSLTGPPREKLFF TGTGCCAGCAGTTTAACAGGGCCACCGCGAGAAAAACTGTTTTTT
medium-sized NA TRBJ1-5 TRBV20-1 CSARDYGEGNQPQHF TGCAGTGCTAGAGATTACGGGGAAGGCAATCAGCCCCAGCATTTT
NA NA TRBJ2-7 TRBV29-1 CSVRGTSSYEQYF TGCAGCGTTAGAGGCACCAGCTCCTACGAGCAGTACTTC
NA NA TRBJ2-1 TRBV27 CASSLVGNEQFF TGTGCCAGCAGTTTGGTAGGGAATGAGCAGTTCTTC
NA TRBD1 TRBJ2-5 TRBV20-1 CSASMGTGGGETQYF TGCAGTGCTAGCATGGGGACAGGGGGCGGAGAGACCCAGTACTTC
NA NA TRBJ1-2 TRBV6-5 CASSYQAGLYGYTF TGTGCCAGCAGTTACCAGGCAGGCTTGTATGGCTACACCTTC
few TRBD2 TRBJ2-3 TRBV15 CATSAQRSSGSVDF TGTGCCACCAGCGCACAAAGGAGTAGCGGGTCCGTGGATTTT
NA NA TRBJ2-3 TRBV7-8 CASSLFPSSSTDTQYF TGTGCCAGCAGCTTATTCCCCAGCTCAAGCACAGATACGCAGTATTTT
medium-sized NA TRBJ2-5 TRBV29-1 CSVEDYGVIQETQYF TGCAGCGTTGAAGATTACGGGGTGATTCAAGAGACCCAGTACTTC
medium-sized NA TRBJ1-5 TRBV20-1 CSAQDRGNQPQHF TGCAGTGCCCAGGACAGAGGCAATCAGCCCCAGCATTTT
medium-sized NA TRBJ1-1 TRBV7-7 CASSPNMNTEAFF TGTGCCAGCAGCCCTAACATGAACACTGAAGCTTTCTTT
NA TRBD1 TRBJ2-7 TRBV25-1 CASSDSPGQGLSYEQYF TGTGCCAGCAGTGACTCCCCGGGACAGGGACTGTCCTACGAGCAGTACTTC
medium-sized NA TRBJ1-3 TRBV7-6 CASSSTAESTIYF TGTGCCAGCAGCTCAACGGCGGAAAGCACCATATATTTT
NA TRBD2 TRBJ2-7 TRBV5-1 CASSLEASGSSYEQYF TGCGCCAGCAGCTTGGAGGCTAGCGGGAGCTCCTACGAGCAGTACTTC